Sequencing of this T cell receptor beta chain was carried out in a study of spatial heterogeneity in lung cancer. Overall study findings and caveats: Ubiquitous expanded tumor TCRs were observed in blood more at resection than follow-up.

Comments on this clonotype: As yet, its antigen is unknown.

TCR cDNA molecules each had a unique molecular identifier. TCRdb reprocessed the 5' RACE reads via MiXCR and lists one record per CDR3 protein. Of more than 75,000 distinct CDR3 sequences listed, roughly a fifth are singletons. V gave up 4 bases and J gave up 6 bases; unmatched junction bases: 7. The CDR3 has 15 residues. Germline loops: CDR1 SNHLY, CDR2 FYNNEI. Time point defined: blood at routine non-recurrence follow-up after resection. Sequencing was performed on whole RNA extracted from tumor and nontumor lung tissue, or from frozen PBMC, and the material was left unsorted. V gene TRBV2 combines with J gene TRBJ2-3; TRBD2 matches 10 bases. The sequenced sample was PBMCs, obtained at follow-up. The sequence came from a male donor with early-stage non-small cell lung cancer. DNA for the CDR3: TGTGCCAGCAGTGGCCGGCTAGCGGGAGCGGATACGCAGTATTTT. It yields the protein CASSGRLAGADTQYF.